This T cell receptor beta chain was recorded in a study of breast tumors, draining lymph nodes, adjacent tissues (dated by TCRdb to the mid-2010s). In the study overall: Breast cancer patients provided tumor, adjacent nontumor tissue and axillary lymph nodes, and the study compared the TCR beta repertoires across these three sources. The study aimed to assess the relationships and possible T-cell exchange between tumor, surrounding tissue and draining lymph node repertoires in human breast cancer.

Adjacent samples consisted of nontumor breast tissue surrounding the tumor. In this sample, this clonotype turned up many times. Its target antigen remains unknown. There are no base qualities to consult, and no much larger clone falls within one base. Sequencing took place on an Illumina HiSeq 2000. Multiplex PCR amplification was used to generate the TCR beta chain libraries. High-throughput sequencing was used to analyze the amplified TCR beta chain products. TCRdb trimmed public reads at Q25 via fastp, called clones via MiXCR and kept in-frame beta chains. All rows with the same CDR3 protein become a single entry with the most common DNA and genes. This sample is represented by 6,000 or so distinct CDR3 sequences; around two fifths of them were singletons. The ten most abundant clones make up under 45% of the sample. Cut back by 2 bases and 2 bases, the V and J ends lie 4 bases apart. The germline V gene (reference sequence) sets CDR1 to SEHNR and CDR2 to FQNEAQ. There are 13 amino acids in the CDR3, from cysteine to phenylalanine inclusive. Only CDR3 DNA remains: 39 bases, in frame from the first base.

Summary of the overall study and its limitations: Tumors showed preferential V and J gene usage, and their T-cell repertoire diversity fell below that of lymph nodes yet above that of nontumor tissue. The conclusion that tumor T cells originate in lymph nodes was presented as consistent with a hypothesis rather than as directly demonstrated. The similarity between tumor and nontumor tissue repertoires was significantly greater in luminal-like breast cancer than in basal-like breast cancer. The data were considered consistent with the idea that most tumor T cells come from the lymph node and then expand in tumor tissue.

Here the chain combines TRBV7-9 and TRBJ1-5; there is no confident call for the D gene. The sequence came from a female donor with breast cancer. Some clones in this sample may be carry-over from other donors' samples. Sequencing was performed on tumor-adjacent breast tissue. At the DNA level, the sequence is TGTGCCAGCAGCTTAAGGGGCAATCAGCCCCAGCATTTT. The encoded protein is CASSLRGNQPQHF.